A selection of T cell receptor beta chains follows, all from one sample in a study of response to subunit inactivated influenza vaccine. In TCRdb, the RT-PCR reads were re-called with MiXCR into one record per CDR3 protein. This repertoire shows hundreds of thousands of distinct CDR3 sequences, about 25% found once; its top ten account for 1.5% to 2%. This specimen was CD4+ T cells sorted from PBMCs, taken 5 days after vaccination. Every receptor here comes from a man aged 45 to 65 who received an inactivated influenza vaccine. Both conserved end residues are part of each CDR3. Each record gives: clone size, D gene, J gene, V gene, CDR3 protein, CDR3 DNA. The D gene is left open where the match is weak. A row's size may be missing; if present it is once, few, many or a size class.

few | NA | TRBJ2-7 | TRBV25-1 | CASRDGSYEQYF | TGTGCCAGTAGGGACGGTTCCTACGAGCAGTACTTC
NA | TRBD1 | TRBJ2-3 | TRBV5-1 | CASSFDRVTPDTQYF | TGCGCCAGCAGCTTCGACAGGGTTACGCCAGATACGCAGTATTTT
NA | TRBD1 | TRBJ2-4 | TRBV10-3 | CAISERWTGGLAKNIQYF | TGTGCCATCAGTGAACGCTGGACAGGGGGACTAGCCAAAAACATTCAGTACTTC
NA | NA | TRBJ2-7 | TRBV6-5 | CASSYSWDESYEQYF | TGTGCCAGCAGTTACTCCTGGGACGAGTCCTACGAGCAGTACTTC
NA | NA | TRBJ2-3 | TRBV11-2 | CASSLDDFPPPDTQYF | TGTGCCAGCAGCTTAGATGACTTCCCTCCCCCAGATACGCAGTATTTT
few | TRBD1 | TRBJ2-7 | TRBV20-1 | CSARVPGQRTYEQYF | TGCAGTGCTAGAGTCCCGGGACAGCGAACCTACGAGCAGTACTTC
NA | TRBD1 | TRBJ2-7 | TRBV7-2 | CASSNRGQISYEQYF | TGTGCCAGCAGTAACAGGGGTCAAATTAGCTACGAGCAGTACTTC
few | TRBD2 | TRBJ2-2 | TRBV5-6 | CASSLGLAGIGELFF | TGTGCCAGCAGCTTGGGGCTAGCGGGAATCGGGGAGCTGTTTTTT
NA | TRBD1 | TRBJ2-1 | TRBV20-1 | CSARDPDRFNEQFF | TGCAGTGCTAGAGACCCGGACAGGTTCAATGAGCAGTTCTTC
NA | NA | TRBJ2-7 | TRBV12-3/TRBV12-4 | CASSPSRRSYEQYF | TGTGCCAGCAGTCCTTCTCGACGGTCCTACGAGCAGTACTTC
few | TRBD1 | TRBJ2-7 | TRBV28 | CASSPRGQGYEQYF | TGTGCCAGCAGTCCGCGGGGACAGGGGTACGAGCAGTACTTC
NA | TRBD2 | TRBJ2-1 | TRBV7-9 | CASSSQSGGRGYNEQFF | TGTGCCAGCAGCTCTCAATCTGGCGGGAGAGGCTACAATGAGCAGTTCTTC
NA | NA | TRBJ1-3 | TRBV10-3 | CAISEQGGNTIYF | TGTGCCATCAGTGAGCAGGGGGGAAACACCATATATTTT